This T cell receptor beta chain was observed in a study of post-analysis software for immune sequencing data. Study-level findings and limits: In patients, TRBV5-6, TRBV5-1 and TRBV20-1 belonged to roughly five TRBV segments found more frequently than in controls.

Libraries were made from TCR beta cDNA, and they carried unique molecular identifiers. TCRdb ran MiXCR on the PCR reads and lists one entry per CDR3 protein. The sample has about 810,000 distinct CDR3 sequences, about 50% seen once. This CDR3 is 13 amino acids long. Germline assignment: CDR1 DFQATT and CDR2 SNEGSKA (reference sequence). A remark on this clonotype: Its antigen is unknown.

The source is a girl aged 5 to 17 with multiple sclerosis. This chain connects TRBV20-1 to TRBJ2-7; D is tentatively TRBD1 or TRBD2 (5 bases each). The end of the DNA fits TRBJ2-5 better, so the J call may be wrong. Sample: blood. The CDR3 loop reads CSARGGDPGTQYF. The CDR3, as DNA: TGCAGTGCTAGGGGTGGGGACCCGGGGACCCAGTACTTC.